This T cell receptor (beta chain) was recovered during a study of T-cell reconstitution after alpha-beta-depleted transplantation in children. Broader study findings: Newly made T cells mostly supplied T-cell counts and diversity one year after transplant. Reportedly, roughly two months post-transplant, alpha-beta T cells arose from several hundred expanded graft clones.

With 6 bases removed from V and 3 bases from J, the gap between germline ends came to 11 bases. The CDR3 loop spans 13 amino acids. The library targeted TCRbeta and was prepared with unique molecular identifiers. TCRdb reanalysed the PCR reads using MiXCR and keeps one entry per CDR3 protein. The profile shows 500,000 to 750,000 distinct CDR3 sequences, 25% to 30% of them singletons. This clonotype was counted a single time. What it binds is not known. The sequencing used PBMCs, collected before TCRalphabeta/CD19-depleted stem cell transplant. V gene TRBV12-3 or TRBV12-4 combines with J gene TRBJ1-1, with D uncertain. The source of this sequence is a boy younger than two with Wiskott-Aldrich syndrome, due to receive a stem cell transplant. CDR3 amino acids: CASRPIEDTEAFF. DNA for the CDR3: TGTGCCAGCAGGCCCATAGAGGACACTGAAGCTTTCTTT.